This TCR beta chain was identified during a study of T cell responses to AZD1222 COVID-19 vaccine. Study-level points and caveats: Baseline serology detected seropositivity in only a handful of AZD1222 recipients. Across spike, vaccine-associated CD4 TCRs were found, dominant at 160-218 and 743-854.

Sequenced by immunoSEQ multiplex PCR; TCRdb stores in-frame clones only, minus some. The table records about 150,000 clones, around 90% of them present only once. Germline V gene sequence: CDR1 MNHEY, CDR2 SMNVEV (reference sequence). The CDR3 runs to 16 residues. Losses at the gene ends were 6 bases for V and 4 bases for J; bases not matched to a gene: 5. Note on this clone: The antigen is not known.

The source is an adult who received the AZD1222 COVID-19 vaccine. The J gene is TRBJ2-2, the V gene TRBV27; 13 bases line up with TRBD2. Sequenced material: peripheral blood, taken 28 days after the second AZD1222 dose. CDR3 region: CASSGLAGVSTGELFF. CDR3 nucleotides: TGTGCCAGCAGCGGACTAGCGGGAGTAAGCACCGGGGAGCTGTTTTTT.